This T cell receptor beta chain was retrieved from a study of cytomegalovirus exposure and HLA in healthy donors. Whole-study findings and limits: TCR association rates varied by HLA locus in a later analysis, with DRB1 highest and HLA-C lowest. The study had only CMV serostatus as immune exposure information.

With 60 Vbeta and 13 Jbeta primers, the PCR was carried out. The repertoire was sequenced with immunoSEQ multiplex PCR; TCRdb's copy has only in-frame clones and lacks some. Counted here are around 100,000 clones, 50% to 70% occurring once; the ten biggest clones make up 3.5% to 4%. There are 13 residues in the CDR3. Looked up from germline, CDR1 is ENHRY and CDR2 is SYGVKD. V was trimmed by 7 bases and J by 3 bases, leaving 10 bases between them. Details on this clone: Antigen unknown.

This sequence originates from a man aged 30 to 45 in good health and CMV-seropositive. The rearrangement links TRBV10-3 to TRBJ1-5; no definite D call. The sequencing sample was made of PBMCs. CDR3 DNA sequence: TGTGCCATCAACCGGGATCTCAATCAGCCCCAGCATTTT. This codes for CAINRDLNQPQHF.